The clone carrying this T cell receptor beta chain was found many times. The record originates from a study of Graves' ophthalmopathy and Graves' hyperthyroidism. Beta-chain TCR CDR3 regions were amplified from RNA transcripts. HTBI primers were used in a first-round RT-PCR, which preceded a second-round multiplex PCR. One entry per CDR3 protein, called by TCRdb with MiXCR from the multiplex PCR reads. There are over a million distinct CDR3 sequences in the sample; approximately 35% occur only once, and around 10% lies in the top ten. Clinicians diagnosed using symptoms, serum thyroxine, TRAb, thyroid ultrasound and orbital computed tomography. The specimen sequenced was peripheral blood or thyroid tissue (not recorded which). This TCR was recovered from an adult man with Graves' hyperthyroidism.

CDR3: CASSLDLGDGYTF. In DNA form, the CDR3 reads TGCGCCAGCAGCTTGGATTTGGGGGATGGCTACACCTTC. V is TRBV5-1 and J is TRBJ1-2, with D tentatively TRBD1 (5 bases). Germline-derived CDR1 and CDR2 are SGHRS and YFSETQ. The CDR3 is 13 residues long. Trimming took off 0 bases at V and 6 bases at J, with 9 bases between the two ends. Looking up the rest from reference TRBV5-1 and TRBJ1-2 gives the full variable domain: KAGVTQTPRYLIKTRGQQVTLSCSPISGHRSVSWYQQTPGQGLQFLFEYFSETQRNKGNFPGRFSGRQFSNSRSEMNVSTLELGDSALYLCASSLDLGDGYTFGSGTRLTVV.